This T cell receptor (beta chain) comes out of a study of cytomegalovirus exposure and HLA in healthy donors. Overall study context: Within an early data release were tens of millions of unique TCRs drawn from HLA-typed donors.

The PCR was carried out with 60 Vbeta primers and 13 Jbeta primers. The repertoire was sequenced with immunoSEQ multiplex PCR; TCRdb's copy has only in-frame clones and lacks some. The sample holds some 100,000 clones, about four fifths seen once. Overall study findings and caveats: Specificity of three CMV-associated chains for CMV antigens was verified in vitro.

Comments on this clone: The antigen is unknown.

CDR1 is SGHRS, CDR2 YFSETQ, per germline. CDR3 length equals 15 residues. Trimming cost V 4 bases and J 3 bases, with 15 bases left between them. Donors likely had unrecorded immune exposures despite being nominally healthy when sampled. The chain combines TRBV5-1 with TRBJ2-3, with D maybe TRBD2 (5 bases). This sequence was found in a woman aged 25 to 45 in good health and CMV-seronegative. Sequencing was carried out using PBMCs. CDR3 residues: CASSPTPEETDTQYF. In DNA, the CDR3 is TGCGCCAGCAGCCCGACCCCGGAGGAAACAGATACGCAGTATTTT.